A selection of T cell receptor beta chains follows, all from one sample in a study of blood T cell repertoires in COVID-19. Here immunoSEQ multiplex PCR was the method, and the copy in TCRdb shows in-frame clones only, minus some. The repertoire consists of fewer than 75,000 clones, with about 89% occurring once and the leading ten covering under 8%. Sequences were obtained from peripheral blood. These receptors came from a man in his fifties or sixties with active or convalescent COVID-19. Both conserved end residues are part of each CDR3. The order of the fields is J gene, V gene, clone size, D gene, CDR3 DNA, CDR3 protein. The D gene is left open where the match is weak. For some rows the clone size is stated as once, few or many, or as a class when expanded; others skip it.

TRBJ2-7	TRBV6-1	.	TRBD2	TGTGCCAGCAGTGAAGCGCTCTGGGGACTAGTGTTTTACGAGCAGTACTTC	CASSEALWGLVFYEQYF
TRBJ2-1	TRBV6-4	.	TRBD2	TGTGCCAGCAGCAAAAGCTCGGGGGGGAACGGTGAGCAGTTCTTC	CASSKSSGGNGEQFF
TRBJ1-5	TRBV7-9	.	.	TGTGCCAGCAGCTTAATAGGGCAGGGTACGGGTCAGCCCCAGCATTTT	CASSLIGQGTGQPQHF
TRBJ1-2	TRBV6-5	.	.	TGTGCCAGCAGTCCCGGGTTTCGAGGGGGCTACACCTTC	CASSPGFRGGYTF
TRBJ1-3	TRBV7-6	.	.	TGTGCCAGCAGCTTAGGGGCAGGGTCTTCTGGAAACACCATATATTTT	CASSLGAGSSGNTIYF
TRBJ1-6	TRBV7-3	.	.	TGTGCCAGCAGCTCCGGGACACGGGGTAATTCACCCCTCCACTTT	CASSSGTRGNSPLHF
TRBJ1-2	TRBV3-1/TRBV3-2	.	TRBD1	TGTGCCAGCAGCCAAGTACGGACAGGGAAGACCTTC	CASSQVRTGKTF
TRBJ2-3	TRBV3-1/TRBV3-2	.	.	TGTGCCAGCAGTGTAACGGGGGTTAGCACAGATACGCAGTATTTT	CASSVTGVSTDTQYF
TRBJ2-3	TRBV6-5	.	.	TGTGCCAGCAGTTCCACAGGGACGACGCAGTATTTT	CASSSTGTTQYF
TRBJ2-3	TRBV11-2	.	TRBD2	TGTGCCAGCAGCTTGCTCCGGGGGGGCCTAGATACGCAGTATTTT	CASSLLRGGLDTQYF
TRBJ2-1	TRBV2	once	TRBD2	TGTGCCAGCAGTGAAAGGCGGACTAGCGGGAGCAATGAGCAGTTCTTC	CASSERRTSGSNEQFF
TRBJ2-7	TRBV14	.	TRBD2	TGTGCCAGCAGCCAACCGGGACTAGCGGGATCTTACGAGCAGTACTTC	CASSQPGLAGSYEQYF
TRBJ1-2	TRBV12-2	once	.	TGTGCAAGTCGCTTGCACGATAGTTACAGGGGGCCGGGCTATGGCTACACCTTC	CASRLHDSYRGPGYGYTF
TRBJ1-5	TRBV9	.	TRBD1	TGTGCCAGCAGCAGGACAGGGGGAAATCAGCCCCAGCATTTT	CASSRTGGNQPQHF
TRBJ1-5	TRBV7-8	.	TRBD1	TGTGCCAGCAGCTCCTACCCGGACAGGGGGATTAGCAATCAGCCCCAGCATTTT	CASSSYPDRGISNQPQHF
TRBJ2-1	TRBV7-2	.	.	TGTGCCAGCAGCCTTACTAGTGGGGCCTACAATGAGCAGTTCTTC	CASSLTSGAYNEQFF
TRBJ1-1	TRBV18	.	TRBD1	TGTGCCAGCTCAGCACAGCGACAGGGGGCTTTGAAAACTGAAGCTTTCTTT	CASSAQRQGALKTEAFF
TRBJ2-7	TRBV20-1	.	TRBD2	TGCAGTGCTAGTGACGGGAGGCCTCCCTACGAGCAGTACTTC	CSASDGRPPYEQYF
TRBJ2-1	TRBV20-1	.	.	TGCAGTGCTAGTCCATTCCAGGGGTCTTTCTACAATGAGCAGTTCTTC	CSASPFQGSFYNEQFF
TRBJ1-1	TRBV5-5	.	.	TGTGCCAGCAGCTCTGACACCTGGCTGGACACTGAAGCTTTCTTT	CASSSDTWLDTEAFF
TRBJ2-1	TRBV4-2	.	TRBD2	TGTGCCAGCAGCCAAGATGTAAGCGGGGGGTCCAATGAGCAGTTCTTC	CASSQDVSGGSNEQFF
TRBJ1-3	TRBV6-1	.	TRBD1	TGTGCCAGCAGTGCCACTTCCGGGACAGTCTCTGGAAACACCATATATTTT	CASSATSGTVSGNTIYF
TRBJ2-7	TRBV19	.	.	TGTGCCAGTAGTATGACAGCCTCCTACGAGCAGTACTTC	CASSMTASYEQYF
TRBJ1-2	TRBV19	few	TRBD1	TGTGCCAGTAGTACCTCCGGGACAGGGGGCGGCTATGGCTACACCTTC	CASSTSGTGGGYGYTF
TRBJ2-7	TRBV20-1	.	.	TGCAGTGCTAGTTCTCTGAGGGCCACCTACGAGCAGTACTTC	CSASSLRATYEQYF
TRBJ1-1	TRBV19	.	.	TGTGCCAGTAGTTCCCCAGGTCCTGAAGCTTTCTTT	CASSSPGPEAFF
TRBJ2-7	TRBV27	.	TRBD1	TGTGCCAGCAGCGGGGACAGGTCTTACGAGCAGTACTTC	CASSGDRSYEQYF
TRBJ2-3	TRBV12-5	.	TRBD2	TGTGCTAGTGGGCAGACGGGGGGGCCGATAGATACGCAGTATTTT	CASGQTGGPIDTQYF
TRBJ1-4	TRBV5-6	.	.	TGTGCCAGCAGCCAGCTGGACGGGACAACGGGAAAACTGTTTTTT	CASSQLDGTTGKLFF
TRBJ1-1	TRBV7-8	.	.	TGTGCCAGCAGCTTCGGGAGGAACACTGAAGCTTTCTTT	CASSFGRNTEAFF
TRBJ2-7	TRBV29-1	.	TRBD2	TGCAGCGTTGTTTGGGGTAATAGCGGGATTCGGGAGTACTTC	CSVVWGNSGIREYF
TRBJ2-7	TRBV29-1	.	TRBD1	TGCAGCGTTGATGGCTTTTCCGGGACAGGGGCCTACGAGCAGTACTTC	CSVDGFSGTGAYEQYF
TRBJ1-6	TRBV19	.	TRBD1	TGTGCCAGTATTGCGACAGGGGGCTTTGGACCCCTCCACTTT	CASIATGGFGPLHF
TRBJ2-7	TRBV7-9	.	TRBD2	TGTGCCAGCAGCGCGGGACTAGCGGGGTACGAGCAGTACTTC	CASSAGLAGYEQYF
TRBJ2-2	TRBV9	.	.	TGTGCCAGCGGCCCCCAGAACACCGGGGAGCTGTTTTTT	CASGPQNTGELFF
TRBJ1-6	TRBV6-5	.	.	TGTGCCAGCAGGGACAGTTCCTCCTATAATTCACCCCTCCACTTT	CASRDSSSYNSPLHF
TRBJ1-6	TRBV11-2	.	.	TGTGCCAGCAGCTTGGGGGGGGCGACGGAGACCTTT	CASSLGGATETF
TRBJ1-6	TRBV18	.	.	TGTGCCAGCTCACCAGACAATAATTCACCCCTCCACTTT	CASSPDNNSPLHF
TRBJ2-5	TRBV3-1/TRBV3-2	.	.	TGTGCCAGCAGCCGTGACAGGCAAGAGACCCAGTACTTC	CASSRDRQETQYF
TRBJ1-3	TRBV9	.	.	TGTGCCAGCAGCGTAGCACAGACCATTTCTGGAAACACCATATATTTT	CASSVAQTISGNTIYF
TRBJ2-3	TRBV29-1	.	TRBD1	TGCAGCACGAGTCTAGGACAGGGCCCCGGCTTAGGGCAGTATTTT	CSTSLGQGPGLGQYF
TRBJ2-1	TRBV7-2	.	TRBD2	TGTGCCAGCAGCTTAGGTTCGGGGCTAGCGGGTAACAATGAGCAGTTCTTC	CASSLGSGLAGNNEQFF
TRBJ2-5	TRBV2	.	TRBD2	TGTGCCAGCATACCAGGGAGGGCGGGGCAAGAGACCCAGTACTTC	CASIPGRAGQETQYF
TRBJ1-4	TRBV28	few	TRBD1	TGTGCCAGCGGAATGACAGGGGGCGGTGAAAAACTGTTTTTT	CASGMTGGGEKLFF
TRBJ2-3	TRBV11-1	.	TRBD2	TGTGCCAGCAGCCTTCGGGATCGGGGGGTAGGTACGCAGTATTTT	CASSLRDRGVGTQYF